The 24 T cell receptor beta chains below were found in one sample sequenced in a study of cytomegalovirus exposure and HLA in healthy donors. Vbeta (60) and Jbeta (13) primers were used in the PCR. Repertoires were generated with immunoSEQ multiplex PCR, while TCRdb's copy carries only in-frame clones and drops some. The sample comprises about 190,000 clones, 87% of which are singletons, and about 1.2% rests with the top ten. Sequencing was done on a sample of PBMCs. The receptors shown here come from a man aged 25 to 40 in good health and CMV-seronegative.

A note on this clone: Mismatch with germline at one junction end may stem from a read error. V and J are TRBV11-2 and TRBJ2-7; TRBD1 aligns across 9 bases. This CDR3 comprises 15 residues. Germline assignment: CDR1 SGHAT and CDR2 FQNNGV. The CDR3 reads CASSLDRGTSYEQYF. DNA for the CDR3: TGTGCCAGCAGCCTAGACAGGGGGACCTCCTACGAGCAGTACTTC. The complete variable domain, with remaining parts taken from reference TRBV11-2 and TRBJ2-7, reads EAGVAQSPRYKIIEKRQSVAFWCNPISGHATLYWYQQILGQGPKLLIQFQNNGVVDDSQLPKDRFSAERLKGVDSTLKIQPAKLEDSAVYLCASSLDRGTSYEQYFGPGTRLTVT.

This chain connects TRBV6-5 to TRBJ2-1; D gene uncertain. CDR3 size: 13 residues. Trimming removed 5 bases from V and 7 bases from J, with 12 bases in between. CDR1 and CDR2 from the germline V gene are MNHEY and SVGAGI. CDR3: CASSLTHFNEQFF. The CDR3 nucleotides read TGTGCCAGCAGTCTTACTCATTTTAATGAGCAGTTCTTC.

In DNA form, the CDR3 reads TGTGCCAGCAGCCGGACTAGCTACGAGCAGTACTTC. It codes for CASSRTSYEQYF. This chain connects TRBV6-5 to TRBJ2-7, with 7 bases matching TRBD2. V lost 6 bases and J lost 3; bases outside the gene matches: 2. In germline, CDR1 is MNHEY, CDR2 SVGAGI. The CDR3 is 12 amino acids.

This sequence joins TRBV19 and TRBJ1-1; 10 bases map to TRBD1. The germline CDR1 and CDR2 sequences are LNHDA and SQIVND (reference sequence). CDR3 length equals 14 residues. Trimming cost V 4 bases and J 5 bases; bases outside gene matches: 4. The CDR3 spells CASSTDRGPTEAFF. The CDR3 DNA reads TGTGCCAGTAGTACCGACAGGGGGCCTACTGAAGCTTTCTTT.

The CDR3 loop is CASSLSSGNTEAFF. DNA of the CDR3: TGTGCCAGCAGTTTATCTTCGGGAAACACTGAAGCTTTCTTT. This sequence joins TRBV27 and TRBJ1-1; no clear D gene. With 0 bases removed from V and 2 bases from J, the gap between germline ends came to 7 bases. Germline CDR1 is MNHEY and CDR2 is SMNVEV (reference sequence). This CDR3 comprises 14 residues.

The chain links TRBV19 to TRBJ2-4, with TRBD1 identical over 7 bases. V shed 5 bases and J 2 bases; nucleotides not matched to a gene: 9. CDR1 is LNHDA, CDR2 SQIVND, per germline (reference sequence). CDR3 length equals 16 residues. The CDR3: CASSFRDSGTKNIQYF. CDR3 sequence (DNA): TGTGCCAGTAGTTTCCGGGACAGTGGAACCAAAAACATTCAGTACTTC.

The genes are TRBV9 and TRBJ1-6; TRBD1 agrees at 7 bases. Losses at the gene ends were 4 bases for V and 8 bases for J; bases not matched to a gene: 6. The CDR3 has 14 amino acids. Germline V gene lookup returns CDR1 SGDLS and CDR2 YYNGEE. The CDR3 sequence: CASSTSGGDSPLHF. CDR3 nucleotides: TGTGCCAGCAGCACCTCAGGGGGAGATTCACCCCTCCACTTT.

V and J are TRBV4-3 and TRBJ1-3; D gene unclear. Germline-derived CDR1 and CDR2 are LGHNA and YSLEER. V dropped 0 bases and J dropped 0 bases, with 9 bases sitting between them. This CDR3 contains 16 residues. CDR3 DNA: TGCGCCAGCAGCCAAGATAGTCACGGCTCTGGAAACACCATATATTTT. Amino acid sequence: CASSQDSHGSGNTIYF.

This clone appeared a single time. The chain carries TRBV9 and TRBJ2-5, with a possible D match to TRBD2 (6 bases). The CDR3 length is 16 residues. The germline gives CDR1 SGDLS, CDR2 YYNGEE. Trimming took off 0 bases at V and 0 bases at J, with 12 bases between the two ends. Here the CDR3 reads CASSVGGGTNQETQYF. In DNA form, the CDR3 reads TGTGCCAGCAGCGTAGGGGGAGGCACAAACCAAGAGACCCAGTACTTC.

The chain has TRBV9 and TRBJ2-7, with D possibly matching TRBD1 (6 bases). Germline lookup yields CDR1 SGDLS and CDR2 YYNGEE. CDR3 length: 14 amino acids. Trimming shortened V by 4 bases and J by 3 bases, and 14 bases separated the two germline ends. CDR3 DNA: TGTGCCAGCAGCCTCCTAGACAGGAACTACGAGCAGTACTTC. It yields the protein CASSLLDRNYEQYF.

V gene TRBV5-1 combines with J gene TRBJ2-5; 9 bases fit TRBD1. V lost 2 bases, J lost 2 bases, and 7 bases stayed unmatched. The germline V gene encodes CDR1 SGHRS and CDR2 YFSETQ. The CDR3 totals 16 residues. CDR3 in amino acids: CASSLEGQGYQETQYF. The CDR3 nucleotides read TGCGCCAGCAGCTTAGAAGGACAGGGGTATCAAGAGACCCAGTACTTC.

V usage is TRBV4-1 and J usage is TRBJ2-7; 8 bases agree with TRBD1. J was trimmed by 2 bases and V by 1 base; bases with no gene match: 4. Per germline, CDR1 MGHRA and CDR2 YSYEKL. The CDR3 runs 15 residues. The CDR3 DNA sequence: TGCGCCAGCAGCCAAGCAGGGGGCCCTACCTACGAGCAGTACTTC. Translation: CASSQAGGPTYEQYF.

The V call is TRBV7-9, the J call TRBJ2-7; 8 nucleotides align to TRBD1. V gave up 5 bases and J gave up 2 bases; unmatched junction bases: 11. CDR3 length: 16 amino acids. From germline, CDR1 is SEHNR and CDR2 FQNEAQ (reference sequence). CDR3 region: CASSHDWGTGAYEQYF. The CDR3 nucleotides read TGTGCCAGCAGCCACGACTGGGGGACAGGAGCCTACGAGCAGTACTTC.

The gene calls are TRBV5-1 and TRBJ1-1; D is unclear. Trimming removed 0 bases at V and 1 base at J, with 7 bases between. The CDR3 is 14 residues long. CDR1 SGHRS and CDR2 YFSETQ come from the germline V gene. This CDR3 is CASSLGLPNTEAFF. The DNA for the CDR3 is TGCGCCAGCAGCTTGGGACTTCCGAACACTGAAGCTTTCTTT.

The sample holds a few counts of this clone. The J gene is TRBJ2-7, the V gene TRBV5-6; D possibly corresponds to TRBD2 (5 bases). Trimming removed 0 bases from V and 6 bases from J, with 16 bases in between. Per germline, CDR1 SGHDT and CDR2 YYEEEE. The CDR3 runs 15 residues. The CDR3, as DNA: TGTGCCAGCAGCTTGGTGGCTTTTCGAGGACTCGAGCAGTACTTC. Translated, it gives CASSLVAFRGLEQYF.

This clone is a singleton in its sample. The rearrangement links TRBV25-1 to TRBJ2-1, with 7 bases matching TRBD1. Trimming cost V 6 bases and J 10 bases; bases outside gene matches: 9. The V gene's germline CDR1 is MGHDK and CDR2 SYGVNS. This CDR3 has 13 amino acids. The CDR3 DNA reads as TGTGCCAGCAGGCGACAGGGTATGGGCGAGCAGTTCTTC. This codes for CASRRQGMGEQFF.

This rearrangement joins TRBV9 to TRBJ2-1; perhaps TRBD1 as D (5 bases). V was pared by 5 bases and J by 2 bases, with 8 bases between. The CDR3 loop spans 13 amino acids. Germline V gene sequence: CDR1 SGDLS, CDR2 YYNGEE. CDR3 DNA sequence: TGTGCCAGCAGTATGACAGCCTACAATGAGCAGTTCTTC. Encoded protein: CASSMTAYNEQFF.

The rearrangement uses TRBV6-1 and TRBJ1-5; D is possibly TRBD1 (6 bases). The CDR3 runs to 14 residues. Germline V gene sequence: CDR1 MNHNS, CDR2 SASEGT. With 11 bases removed from V and 1 base from J, the gap between germline ends came to 15 bases. CDR3 sequence: CAAGAEWSNQPQHF. The DNA of the CDR3 is TGTGCCGCAGGGGCGGAGTGGAGCAATCAGCCCCAGCATTTT.

The CDR3 spells CASSSTGGAGGYTF. In DNA form, the CDR3 reads TGTGCCAGCAGTTCCACAGGGGGCGCGGGAGGCTACACCTTC. The chain is built from TRBV27 and TRBJ1-2; 9 bases agree with TRBD1. This CDR3 is 14 amino acids long. Germline assignment: CDR1 MNHEY and CDR2 SMNVEV (reference sequence). Losses at the gene ends were 4 bases for V and 8 bases for J; bases not matched to a gene: 8.

The chain links TRBV5-1 to TRBJ2-7, with 8 bases aligning to TRBD2. In germline, CDR1 is SGHRS, CDR2 YFSETQ. The CDR3 is 15 amino acids. Unmatched junction bases numbered 5, after V lost 0 bases and J lost 3 bases. In DNA form, the CDR3 reads TGCGCCAGCAGCTTGGAGCGGACTAGCATCTACGAGCAGTACTTC. This codes for CASSLERTSIYEQYF.

The rearrangement joins TRBV11-2 to TRBJ2-3; no clear D. Between the trimmed V and J ends, which lost 7 bases and 5 bases, there was a span of 10 bases. CDR3 length: 12 residues. CDR1 and CDR2 (germline): SGHAT, FQNNGV. The CDR3 nucleotides are TGTGCCAGCACCGTCTCGGGAGATACGCAGTATTTT. It is translated as CASTVSGDTQYF.

This chain joins TRBV19 and TRBJ2-7, with D perhaps TRBD2 (6 bases). The V and J ends lost 0 bases and 3 bases respectively, with 21 bases between them. CDR3 length: 18 residues. Germline loops: CDR1 LNHDA, CDR2 SQIVND (reference sequence). The CDR3 region is CASSIESGTPGTYYEQYF. As DNA, the CDR3 is TGTGCCAGTAGTATAGAATCCGGGACTCCGGGGACTTACTACGAGCAGTACTTC.

The chain joins TRBV18 to TRBJ2-5; the match to TRBD1 covers 8 bases. Germline V gene data show CDR1 as KGHSH and CDR2 as LQKENI. The CDR3 has 13 residues. V lost 3 bases to trimming and J lost 5 bases; unmatched junction nucleotides: 2. The CDR3 DNA is TGTGCCAGCTCACCCCGGGACAGGGAGACCCAGTACTTC. Its protein product is CASSPRDRETQYF.

The count of this clone is one. CDR3 in amino acids: CASSAGTSGVGETQYF. CDR3 in DNA: TGTGCCAGCAGCGCGGGGACTAGCGGAGTGGGCGAGACCCAGTACTTC. The rearrangement links TRBV5-4 to TRBJ2-5; 11 bases line up with TRBD2. The germline gives CDR1 SGHNT, CDR2 YYREEE (reference sequence). V dropped 4 bases and J dropped 5; count of bases not matched to a gene: 10. CDR3 length equals 16 residues. Using reference TRBV5-4 and TRBJ2-5 for the parts outside the CDR3, the full variable domain is ETGVTQSPTHLIKTRGQQVTLRCSSQSGHNTVSWYQQALGQGPQFIFQYYREEENGRGNFPPRFSGLQFPNYSSELNVNALELDDSALYLCASSAGTSGVGETQYFGPGTRLLVL.